The 24 T cell receptor beta chains reported below all come from one sample, sequenced in a study of T-cell memory formation after mild COVID-19. Each CDR3 protein gets one entry after TCRdb re-called the 5' RACE reads with MiXCR. The profile shows about 350,000 distinct CDR3 sequences, approximately 14% of them singletons. Sequenced material: PBMCs or a T cell subset sorted from them (not recorded which). These receptors originate from a man aged 18 to 29 who had mild COVID-19 (a few samples of this study predate the infection). Cell type and time point are not known.

CDR3 residues: CASSFGQGVIYEQYF. The CDR3 region has the DNA TGCGCCAGCAGCTTCGGACAGGGGGTAATTTACGAGCAGTACTTC. The rearrangement links TRBV5-1 to TRBJ2-7; 10 bases align to TRBD1. The CDR3 extends over 15 amino acids. With V trimmed by 2 bases and J by 4 bases, 6 bases remained unmatched. Germline CDR1 SGHRS, CDR2 YFSETQ. The complete variable domain, with remaining parts taken from reference TRBV5-1 and TRBJ2-7, reads KAGVTQTPRYLIKTRGQQVTLSCSPISGHRSVSWYQQTPGQGLQFLFEYFSETQRNKGNFPGRFSGRQFSNSRSEMNVSTLELGDSALYLCASSFGQGVIYEQYFGPGTRLTVT.

This clonotype was observed a handful of times. The chain uses TRBV7-3 and TRBJ2-1; 8 bases fit TRBD2. V was clipped by 5 bases and J by 2 bases; unmatched bases: 5. The germline gives CDR1 SGHTA, CDR2 FQGTGA. The CDR3 runs to 15 residues. This chain's CDR3 is CASSTLGGAYNEQFF. The CDR3, as DNA: TGTGCCAGCAGCACCCTCGGGGGGGCCTACAATGAGCAGTTCTTC.

The table lists this clonotype with a few counts. This rearrangement joins TRBV6-5 to TRBJ1-2; no clear D. The CDR3 runs to 13 residues. V was clipped by 5 bases and J by 8 bases, with 15 bases between them. Germline V gene sequence: CDR1 MNHEY, CDR2 SVGAGI. The CDR3 loop is CASSPTVLYGYTF. CDR3 DNA: TGTGCCAGCAGTCCCACGGTTCTGTACGGCTACACCTTC.

This clonotype has just a few counts. The chain employs TRBV7-9 and TRBJ2-7; a possible D gene is TRBD2 (5 bases). The V gene's germline CDR1 is SEHNR and CDR2 FQNEAQ (reference sequence). The V gene lost 3 bases and the J gene lost 3 bases, with 12 bases spanning the gap. The length of the CDR3 is 14 residues. CDR3 sequence (DNA): TGTGCCAGCAGCTTTGGTGGCAGCGGCTACGAGCAGTACTTC. This sequence encodes CASSFGGSGYEQYF.

This rearrangement joins TRBV19 to TRBJ1-5, with a weak D call TRBD1 (5 bases). Germline V gives CDR1 LNHDA, CDR2 SQIVND (reference sequence). Trimming pared 3 bases from V and 0 bases from J, leaving 18 bases between. CDR3 length: 18 amino acids. The DNA of the CDR3 is TGTGCCAGTAGTATCTCAATCGAGACAGCATATAGCAATCAGCCCCAGCATTTT. Protein product: CASSISIETAYSNQPQHF.

This clonotype was detected only a few times. This chain joins TRBV20-1 and TRBJ2-1; D gene uncertain. Germline CDR1 reads DFQATT; CDR2 reads SNEGSKA (reference sequence). The CDR3 sequence is 10 residues long. Between the trimmed V and J ends, which lost 1 base and 12 bases, there was a span of 7 bases. The CDR3 DNA reads as TGCAGTGCTAGAGCATCAGGGCAGTTCTTC. Its translation: CSARASGQFF.

The chain has TRBV25-1 and TRBJ1-5; weak D call: TRBD1 (5 bases). The CDR3 spans 14 residues. V was trimmed by 4 bases and J by 6 bases, leaving 13 bases between them. Germline lookup yields CDR1 MGHDK and CDR2 SYGVNS. In DNA form, the CDR3 reads TGTGCCAGCAGTGGGGGCCTAGCAGGTCAGCCCCAGCATTTT. This codes for CASSGGLAGQPQHF.

The rearrangement uses TRBV5-5 and TRBJ1-6; D gene uncertain. With 2 bases removed from V and 9 bases from J, the gap between germline ends came to 9 bases. Per germline, CDR1 SGHKS and CDR2 YYEKEE (reference sequence). This CDR3 comprises 13 residues. In nucleotides, the CDR3 is TGTGCCAGCAGCTTAGAGTGGGGTTCACCCCTCCACTTT. Translating it yields CASSLEWGSPLHF. Full variable domain (rest looked up from reference TRBV5-5 and TRBJ1-6): DAGVTQSPTHLIKTRGQQVTLRCSPISGHKSVSWYQQVLGQGPQFIFQYYEKEERGRGNFPDRFSARQFPNYSSELNVNALLLGDSALYLCASSLEWGSPLHFGNGTRLTVT.

This clonotype has a handful of counts. The chain employs TRBV25-1 and TRBJ1-2; 7 bases map to TRBD1. Germline CDR1 reads MGHDK; CDR2 reads SYGVNS. V shed 2 bases, J shed 8 bases, and the junction held 17 bases outside the gene matches. The CDR3 has 17 residues. The CDR3 spells CASSEDGDSIPTRGYTF. The CDR3 DNA is TGTGCCAGCAGTGAAGATGGGGACAGCATACCCACGAGGGGCTACACCTTC.

The table lists this clonotype with many counts. This chain connects TRBV7-3 to TRBJ2-3; D not certain. Per the germline V gene, CDR1 is SGHTA and CDR2 is FQGTGA. Between the trimmed V and J ends, which lost 1 base and 4 bases, there was a span of 9 bases. The CDR3 covers 14 residues. CDR3 region: CASSLKVQPDTQYF. Written as DNA, the CDR3 is TGTGCCAGCAGCTTAAAGGTCCAGCCAGATACGCAGTATTTT.

This clonotype occurred a few times. The V call is TRBV20-1, the J call TRBJ1-4; 9 bases are shared with TRBD1. V was pared by 3 bases and J by 8 bases, with 10 bases of the junction left unmatched. This CDR3 contains 15 residues. Germline CDR1 and CDR2: DFQATT and SNEGSKA (reference sequence). CDR3 region: CSASQTGGVGEKLFF. CDR3 coding DNA: TGCAGTGCTAGCCAAACAGGGGGCGTAGGGGAAAAACTGTTTTTT.

The genes are TRBV12-3 or TRBV12-4 and TRBJ2-5; D may be TRBD1 (5 bases). The CDR3 has 14 residues. V gave up 5 bases and J gave up 6 bases, with 16 bases separating them. The CDR3 DNA reads TGTGCCAGCAGTCTTGGACAAAGCCTGCAGACCCAGTACTTC. Protein: CASSLGQSLQTQYF.

This clonotype was seen more than once but under ten times. V and J are TRBV6-1 and TRBJ1-3, with no clear D. Looked up from germline, CDR1 is MNHNS and CDR2 is SASEGT. Trimming pared 4 bases from V and 4 bases from J, leaving 23 bases between. CDR3 length: 18 residues. Here the CDR3 reads CASSGPSGVAPSGNTIYF. The CDR3, as DNA: TGTGCCAGCAGTGGACCCTCAGGCGTAGCCCCCTCGGGAAACACCATATATTTT.

Comment on this clonotype: A read error may produce the germline difference seen at one junction end. This chain uses TRBV7-2 with TRBJ1-2, with D perhaps matching TRBD1 (6 bases). There are 15 residues in the CDR3. Germline V CDR1 and CDR2: SGHTA, FQGNSA. CDR3 sequence (DNA): TGTGCCAGAAGCTTAGCGAGGGCAGGGGTGGATGGCTACACCTTC. It yields the protein CARSLARAGVDGYTF.

This clonotype was observed a handful of times. V usage is TRBV20-1 and J usage is TRBJ2-5; a possible D gene is TRBD1 (6 bases). CDR1 DFQATT and CDR2 SNEGSKA come from the germline V gene (reference sequence). The CDR3 is 11 residues long. The CDR3 DNA reads TGCAGCCTCCAGGGGAGAGAGACCCAGTACTTC. This encodes CSLQGRETQYF.

The CDR3 region is CSAIDRNEKLFF. For the CDR3, the DNA is TGCAGTGCCATAGACAGAAATGAAAAACTGTTTTTT. This chain connects TRBV20-1 to TRBJ1-4; maybe TRBD1 (5 bases). The CDR3 consists of 12 residues. V lost 6 bases, J lost 5 bases, and 10 bases lay in between. Germline V gene data show CDR1 as DFQATT and CDR2 as SNEGSKA (reference sequence).

This clonotype was detected only a few times. V is TRBV7-9 and J is TRBJ1-4; the D is unclear. Looked up from germline, CDR1 is SEHNR and CDR2 is FQNEAQ (reference sequence). The CDR3 contains 13 residues. With 5 bases removed from V and 6 bases from J, the gap between germline ends came to 10 bases. CDR3 residues: CASSAFKDEKLFF. Here the CDR3 DNA reads TGTGCCAGCAGCGCCTTCAAGGATGAAAAACTGTTTTTT.

This clonotype appeared a few times. The chain combines TRBV6-2 or TRBV6-3 with TRBJ2-1; 9 positions agree with TRBD1. This CDR3 has 19 amino acids. After removal of 4 bases from V and 1 base from J, the junction contained 14 bases not matched to a gene. Germline CDR1 MNHEY, CDR2 SVGEGT. CDR3 sequence: CASSLGTGSPSRSYNEQFF. The CDR3 coding sequence is TGTGCCAGCAGTTTGGGGACAGGGTCTCCGTCTAGATCCTACAATGAGCAGTTCTTC.

This clonotype came up many times. The gene calls are TRBV3-1 and TRBJ2-7, with D tentatively TRBD1 (6 bases). Germline CDR1 and CDR2: LGHDT and YNNKEL (reference sequence). The V and J ends lost 4 bases and 11 bases respectively, with 18 bases between them. The CDR3 spans 13 residues. The CDR3 region has the DNA TGTGCCAGCAGCCCTACTCCGACAGGTATAAAGTACTTC. Amino acids: CASSPTPTGIKYF.

This clonotype appeared a few times. V and J are TRBV7-2 and TRBJ2-5; 7 bases agree with TRBD1. Germline CDR1 reads SGHTA; CDR2 reads FQGNSA. The CDR3 has 13 residues. V was pared by 6 bases and J by 5 bases, with 6 bases of the junction left unmatched. The CDR3 bases are TGTGCCAGCAGGGAACAGGGGTTCGAGACCCAGTACTTC. Residues: CASREQGFETQYF.

This clonotype was found a few times. The rearrangement joins TRBV6-2 or TRBV6-3 to TRBJ2-1, with D perhaps TRBD1 or TRBD2 (5 bases each). The CDR3 loop spans 13 amino acids. Germline V gives CDR1 MNHEY, CDR2 SVGEGT. The V end lost 7 bases, the J end lost 5 bases, and 12 bases lay between the germline ends. Here the CDR3 reads CASKGLADNEQFF. The CDR3 DNA reads TGTGCCAGCAAGGGGCTAGCTGACAATGAGCAGTTCTTC.

Only one count was recorded for this clonotype. The V call is TRBV6-5, the J call TRBJ1-2, with D possibly being TRBD1 (5 bases). Trimming took 0 bases from V and 7 from J, leaving 12 bases between them. The CDR3 runs to 14 residues. Per germline, CDR1 MNHEY and CDR2 SVGAGI. CDR3 protein: CASSYSIRGGGYTF. For the CDR3, the DNA is TGTGCCAGCAGTTACTCGATAAGGGGAGGTGGCTACACCTTC.

This clonotype was counted a single time. The chain carries TRBV7-8 and TRBJ2-1; D is tentatively TRBD1 or TRBD2 (5 bases each). The CDR3 has 14 amino acids. From germline, CDR1 is SGHVS and CDR2 FQNEAQ. The V and J ends lost 5 bases and 10 bases respectively, with 18 bases between them. The CDR3 DNA is TGTGCCAGCAGCCCAGAGGGGACCTCCCTAGAGCAGTTCTTC. Its protein product is CASSPEGTSLEQFF.

The chain carries TRBV7-2 and TRBJ2-7; no definite D call. The CDR3 contains 13 residues. Trimming shortened V by 5 bases and J by 3 bases, and 11 bases separated the two germline ends. The germline V gene encodes CDR1 SGHTA and CDR2 FQGNSA. CDR3 protein: CASSPVLFYEQYF. The CDR3 nucleotides are TGTGCCAGCAGCCCCGTACTGTTCTACGAGCAGTACTTC.